This entry describes one TCR beta chain. Its antigen is unidentified. This record belongs to a study of CD8 T cells in Susac syndrome. Study-wide results and caveats: In total CD8+ repertoires, sixteen Susac-specific public clones were found, and in CD8+ TEMRA repertoires, 4 or 5 were found.

It was negative isolation that provided the CD8+ and CD4+ T cells, whereas TEMRA cells were enriched by FACS. CDR3 length: 14 amino acids. Germline CDR1 is SGHRS and CDR2 is YFSETQ. V was cut by 0 bases and J by 7 bases, with 11 bases left in between. Roughly 0.45 to 1 ug RNA was reverse transcribed with random hexamers. TCRdb re-analysed the immunoSEQ multiplex PCR reads in MiXCR, keeping a single row per CDR3 protein. The sample has roughly 150,000 distinct CDR3 sequences, 95% seen once; the top ten hold more than 0.15%. This chain joins TRBV5-1 and TRBJ2-1, with TRBD1 as a possible D gene (5 bases). The TCR comes from a human donor with Susac syndrome. Sequencing was done on a sample of CD8+ T cells from PBMCs. CDR3 coding DNA: TGCGCCAGCAGCTTGGGGGGCCTCCTAAATGAGCAGTTCTTC. Translation: CASSLGGLLNEQFF.